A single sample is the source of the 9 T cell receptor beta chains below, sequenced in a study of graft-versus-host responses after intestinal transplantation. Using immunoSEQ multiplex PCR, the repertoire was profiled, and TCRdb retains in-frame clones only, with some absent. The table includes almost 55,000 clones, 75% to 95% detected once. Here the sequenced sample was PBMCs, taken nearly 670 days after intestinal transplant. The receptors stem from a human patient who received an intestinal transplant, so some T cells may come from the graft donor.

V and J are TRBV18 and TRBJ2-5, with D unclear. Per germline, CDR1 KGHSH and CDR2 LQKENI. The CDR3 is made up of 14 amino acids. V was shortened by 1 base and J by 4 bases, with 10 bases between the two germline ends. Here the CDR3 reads CASSPQTVRETQYF. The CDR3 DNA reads TGTGCCAGCTCACCACAGACGGTTCGAGAGACCCAGTACTTC.

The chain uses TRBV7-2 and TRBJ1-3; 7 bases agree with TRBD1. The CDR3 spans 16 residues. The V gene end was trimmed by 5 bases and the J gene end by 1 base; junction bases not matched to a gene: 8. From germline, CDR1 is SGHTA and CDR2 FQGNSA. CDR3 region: CASSLQGTVSGNTIYF. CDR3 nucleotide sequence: TGTGCCAGCAGCCTTCAGGGGACAGTATCTGGAAACACCATATATTTT.

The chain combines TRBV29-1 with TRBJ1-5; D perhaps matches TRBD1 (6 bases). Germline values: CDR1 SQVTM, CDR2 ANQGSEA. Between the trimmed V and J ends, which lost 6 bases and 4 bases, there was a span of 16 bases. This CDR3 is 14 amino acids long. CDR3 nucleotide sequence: TGCAGCGTGGGGGGTGGGGGCATGAATCAGCCCCAGCATTTT. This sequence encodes CSVGGGGMNQPQHF.

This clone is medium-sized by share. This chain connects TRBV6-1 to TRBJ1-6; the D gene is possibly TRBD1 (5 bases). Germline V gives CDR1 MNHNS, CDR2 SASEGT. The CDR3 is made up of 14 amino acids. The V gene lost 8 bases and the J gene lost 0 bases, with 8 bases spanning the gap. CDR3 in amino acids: CASSGRSYNSPLHF. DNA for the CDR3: TGTGCCAGCTCGGGACGCTCCTATAATTCACCCCTCCACTTT.

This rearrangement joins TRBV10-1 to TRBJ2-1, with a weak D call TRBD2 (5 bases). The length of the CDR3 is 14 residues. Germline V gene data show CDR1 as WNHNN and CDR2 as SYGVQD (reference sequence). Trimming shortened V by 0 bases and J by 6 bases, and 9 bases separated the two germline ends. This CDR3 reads CASSESPSGNEQFF. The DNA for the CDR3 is TGCGCCAGCAGTGAGTCCCCCAGCGGCAATGAGCAGTTCTTC.

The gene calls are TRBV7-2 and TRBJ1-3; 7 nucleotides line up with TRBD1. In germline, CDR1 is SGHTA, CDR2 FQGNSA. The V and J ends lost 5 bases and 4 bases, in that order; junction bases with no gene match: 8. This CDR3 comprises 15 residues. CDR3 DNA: TGTGCCAGCAGCCTCGAAGACAGGGTAGGAAACACCATATATTTT. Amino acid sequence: CASSLEDRVGNTIYF.

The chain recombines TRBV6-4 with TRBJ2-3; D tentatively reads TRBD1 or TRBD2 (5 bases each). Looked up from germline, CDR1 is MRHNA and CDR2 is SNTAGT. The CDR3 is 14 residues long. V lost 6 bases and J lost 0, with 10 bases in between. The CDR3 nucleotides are TGTGCCAGCAGCCCGGGGCCTAGCACAGATACGCAGTATTTT. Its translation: CASSPGPSTDTQYF.

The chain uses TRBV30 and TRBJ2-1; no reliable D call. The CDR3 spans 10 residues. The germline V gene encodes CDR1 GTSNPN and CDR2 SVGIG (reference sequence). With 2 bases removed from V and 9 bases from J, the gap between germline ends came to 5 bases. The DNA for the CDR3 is TGTGCCTGGAGTCGCATTGAGCAGTTCTTC. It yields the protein CAWSRIEQFF.

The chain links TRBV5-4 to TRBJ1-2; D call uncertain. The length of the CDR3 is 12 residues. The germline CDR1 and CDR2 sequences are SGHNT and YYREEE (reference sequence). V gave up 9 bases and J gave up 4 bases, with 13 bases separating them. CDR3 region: CAIGLVGYGYTF. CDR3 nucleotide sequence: TGTGCCATCGGACTCGTGGGCTATGGCTACACCTTC.